One sample yielded the 32 T cell receptor beta chains listed below, sequenced in a study of T cells in Graves' hyperthyroidism and ophthalmopathy (dated by TCRdb to 2018 to 2020). The library came from multiplex PCR. For sequencing, an Illumina HiSeq 2000 was employed. The TCR beta CDR3 regions were amplified from the RNA transcripts. A first-round RT-PCR of the TCR CDR3 used the HTBI primer set with the Qiagen OneStep RT-PCR kit. The raw public reads went through TCRdb reprocessing: fastp at Q25, MiXCR clone calling, in-frame beta chains kept. Entries are consolidated by CDR3 protein sequence, retaining the most common genes and DNA. This sample lists under 600,000 distinct CDR3 sequences; 15% to 20% were detected once. The ten largest account for 2.5% to 4% of the sample. Sequencing was done on a sample of blood. These receptors all stem from a woman in her thirties or forties with Graves' ophthalmopathy.

This clonotype was recorded many times. This sequence joins TRBV18 and TRBJ2-2; unclear D gene. The germline V gene has CDR1 KGHSH and CDR2 LQKENI. The V gene lost 1 base and the J gene lost 5 bases, with 14 bases spanning the gap. The CDR3 is made up of 16 amino acids. The DNA for the CDR3 is TGTGCCAGCTCACCACTTCGCCATGTTGGTACCGGGGAGCTGTTTTTT. It yields the protein CASSPLRHVGTGELFF.

This clonotype came up a few times. The V gene is TRBV2, the J gene TRBJ2-1; possibly TRBD1 for D (5 bases). The CDR3 extends over 14 amino acids. Trimming removed 3 bases from V and 15 bases from J, with 21 bases in between. From germline, CDR1 is SNHLY and CDR2 FYNNEI. CDR3 loop: CASSDPSGSLVWFF. The CDR3 region has the DNA TGTGCCAGCAGTGACCCTTCAGGGTCCCTAGTATGGTTCTTC.

Note on this clonotype: This may come from a read error, since a much larger clone is one base off. The V call is TRBV10-1, the J call TRBJ2-1; the match to TRBD1 covers 8 bases. This CDR3 region has 16 residues. V was pared by 0 bases and J by 10 bases, with 11 bases of the junction left unmatched. Germline V gene sequence: CDR1 WNHNN, CDR2 SYGVQD (reference sequence). CDR3 residues: CASSESTGVGENEQFF. In DNA, the CDR3 is TGCGCCAGCAGTGAGTCGACAGGGGTCGGAGAGAACGAGCAGTTCTTC.

The chain links TRBV19 to TRBJ2-1, with 10 bases aligning to TRBD2. Germline lookup yields CDR1 LNHDA and CDR2 SQIVND (reference sequence). The CDR3 is made up of 13 amino acids. V was clipped by 8 bases and J by 8 bases; unmatched bases: 6. CDR3 amino acids: CASGLAGGDEQFF. In nucleotides, the CDR3 is TGTGCCAGTGGGTTAGCGGGAGGCGATGAGCAGTTCTTC.

This clonotype was found many times. The CDR3 nucleotides are TGCGCCAGCAGTGACGGGCAGTTCTATGGCTACACCTTC. Protein: CASSDGQFYGYTF. The chain uses TRBV10-2 and TRBJ1-2; D remains unclear. The CDR3 runs to 13 residues. The V gene's germline CDR1 is WSHSY and CDR2 SAAADI. Trimming stripped 3 bases from V and 4 bases from J, with 9 bases between.

This clonotype has ten or more counts. The chain is built from TRBV12-3 or TRBV12-4 and TRBJ1-4; D gene ambiguous. Trimming cost V 1 base and J 4 bases, with 7 bases left between them. The CDR3 spans 14 residues. CDR3 coding DNA: TGTGCCAGCAGTTTAGGGACGCATAATGAAAAACTGTTTTTT. It codes for CASSLGTHNEKLFF.

The rearrangement uses TRBV5-4 and TRBJ1-6; 7 nucleotides align to TRBD1. The V gene's germline CDR1 is SGHNT and CDR2 YYREEE (reference sequence). The V gene end was trimmed by 3 bases and the J gene end by 7 bases; junction bases not matched to a gene: 7. The CDR3 covers 15 residues. The CDR3 bases are TGTGCCAGCAGCTCGGGGACAGCCCTAAATTCACCCCTCCACTTT. Encoded protein: CASSSGTALNSPLHF.

The chain joins TRBV29-1 to TRBJ1-1; 10 bases are a match to TRBD1. Per the germline V gene, CDR1 is SQVTM and CDR2 is ANQGSEA. Losses at the gene ends were 6 bases for V and 5 bases for J; bases not matched to a gene: 6. This CDR3 has 13 residues. The chain's CDR3 is CSVRTGGLTEAFF. The DNA for the CDR3 is TGCAGCGTCCGGACAGGGGGATTGACTGAAGCTTTCTTT. The full variable domain, rest sourced from reference TRBV29-1 and TRBJ1-1, is SAVISQKPSRDICQRGTSLTIQCQVDSQVTMMFWYRQQPGQSLTLIATANQGSEATYESGFVIDKFPISRPNLTFSTLTVSNMSPEDSSIYLCSVRTGGLTEAFFGQGTRLTVV.

This rearrangement joins TRBV15 to TRBJ2-5; tentative D call: TRBD1 (5 bases). V lost 0 bases, J lost 5 bases, and 19 bases lay in between. This CDR3 spans 17 amino acids. Germline lookup yields CDR1 LNHNV and CDR2 YYDKDF (reference sequence). The CDR3 here is CATSRDLGADTQETQYF. The CDR3 DNA reads TGTGCCACCAGCAGAGATCTAGGGGCCGACACCCAGGAGACCCAGTACTTC.

This clonotype was counted at least ten times. The chain uses TRBV20-1 and TRBJ1-2, with 11 bases aligning to TRBD1. Germline CDR1 DFQATT, CDR2 SNEGSKA (reference sequence). The length of the CDR3 is 14 residues. J lost 2 bases, V lost 5 bases, and 4 bases had no gene match. CDR3 sequence (DNA): TGCAGTGCTCCCCGGACAGGGGGCAACTATGGCTACACCTTC. It is translated as CSAPRTGGNYGYTF.

This clonotype was detected many times. The rearrangement joins TRBV7-8 to TRBJ2-1, with D uncertain. Germline CDR1 reads SGHVS; CDR2 reads FQNEAQ. CDR3 size: 13 residues. Trimming took off 3 bases at V and 8 bases at J, with 11 bases between the two ends. The CDR3, as DNA: TGTGCCAGCAGCTTTTTCGGTATCTATGAGCAGTTCTTC. Its protein product is CASSFFGIYEQFF. The entire variable domain, with the rest obtained from reference TRBV7-8 and TRBJ2-1, is as follows: GAGVSQSPRYKVAKRGQDVALRCDPISGHVSLFWYQQALGQGPEFLTYFQNEAQLDKSGLPSDRFFAERPEGSVSTLKIQRTQQEDSAVYLCASSFFGIYEQFFGPGTRLTVL.

Only a few counts were recorded for this clonotype. The chain recombines TRBV27 with TRBJ2-1, with TRBD2 matching over 9 bases. CDR3 length equals 18 residues. Germline loops: CDR1 MNHEY, CDR2 SMNVEV (reference sequence). The J segment lost 4 bases and the V segment lost 5 bases, leaving 15 bases of the junction unmatched. This chain's CDR3 is CASSPRVNSLAGYNEQFF. CDR3 bases: TGTGCCAGCAGTCCCCGGGTCAATAGCCTAGCGGGATACAATGAGCAGTTCTTC.

This clonotype appeared many times. The chain links TRBV6-1 to TRBJ2-7; 14 bases match TRBD2. This CDR3 comprises 18 residues. CDR1 and CDR2 from the germline V gene are MNHNS and SASEGT. V lost 5 bases, J lost 2 bases, and 11 bases stayed unmatched. The CDR3 loop is CASSYSGTSGSVAYEQYF. For the CDR3, the DNA is TGTGCCAGCAGTTATTCCGGGACTAGCGGGAGTGTCGCCTACGAGCAGTACTTC.

With respect to this clonotype: A much bigger clone sits one base away, suggesting this may be a read error. V is TRBV6-2 or TRBV6-3 and J is TRBJ2-7; 10 bases are shared with TRBD2. Germline assignment: CDR1 MNHEY and CDR2 SVGEGT. CDR3 length: 15 amino acids. Written as DNA, the CDR3 is TGTGCCGGCAGCCCCCAGGGGACTAGCGTCTTCGAGCAGTACTTC. Translation gives CAGSPQGTSVFEQYF.

This clonotype was counted a few times. V and J are TRBV20-1 and TRBJ2-1, with TRBD2 matching 11 bases. The length of the CDR3 is 14 residues. Trimming removed 6 bases from V and 7 bases from J; junction bases left unmatched: 8. From germline, CDR1 is DFQATT and CDR2 SNEGSKA (reference sequence). Here the CDR3 reads CSAARLAGYNEQFF. The CDR3, as DNA: TGCAGTGCAGCGCGACTAGCGGGGTATAATGAGCAGTTCTTC.

The rearrangement links TRBV6-1 to TRBJ1-1; no definite D call. This CDR3 contains 13 residues. Trimming shortened V by 6 bases and J by 3 bases, and 11 bases separated the two germline ends. Germline V CDR1 and CDR2: MNHNS, SASEGT. The CDR3 sequence is CASRAHPDTEAFF. The CDR3 DNA is TGTGCCAGCAGGGCTCATCCCGACACTGAAGCTTTCTTT.

This clonotype was seen many times. V and J are TRBV12-3 or TRBV12-4 and TRBJ2-3; 7 bases map to TRBD2. The CDR3 consists of 14 residues. Trimming removed 2 bases from V and 3 bases from J; junction bases left unmatched: 2. This CDR3 reads CASSLTGRTDTQYF. The CDR3 DNA reads as TGTGCCAGCAGTTTAACCGGGAGGACAGATACGCAGTATTTT.

There are a few counts of this clonotype. A much larger clone sits a single nucleotide away, making a read error possible. The rearrangement links TRBV7-9 to TRBJ2-5, with 11 positions matching TRBD2. Germline CDR1 and CDR2: SEHNR and FQNEAQ (reference sequence). The CDR3 covers 15 residues. V lost 6 bases to trimming and J lost 4 bases; unmatched junction nucleotides: 7. The CDR3 reads CASRRSGGATETQYF. The CDR3 nucleotides are TGTGCCAGCAGACGTAGCGGGGGGGCCACAGAGACCCAGTACTTC.

This clonotype was counted at least ten times. The chain couples TRBV27 to TRBJ1-6; the D gene is possibly TRBD1 (5 bases). The CDR3 is made up of 16 amino acids. CDR1 is MNHEY, CDR2 SMNVEV, per germline (reference sequence). CDR3 in amino acids: CTILRGAAMLGSPLHF. Here the CDR3 DNA reads TGTACCATCCTTCGAGGGGCAGCTATGCTAGGTTCACCCCTCCACTTT.

The table lists this clonotype with many counts. The J gene is TRBJ2-1, the V gene TRBV20-1; 8 nucleotides line up with TRBD2. The CDR3 is made up of 14 amino acids. The V gene's germline CDR1 is DFQATT and CDR2 SNEGSKA (reference sequence). V lost 0 bases, J lost 6 bases, and 4 bases stayed unmatched. The CDR3 nucleotides read TGCAGTGCTAGAGATAGCGGGGAAATCAATGAGCAGTTCTTC. Encoded protein: CSARDSGEINEQFF.

This clonotype was seen a few times. The V call is TRBV11-2, the J call TRBJ2-7, with a weak D call TRBD2 (6 bases). Trimming removed 8 bases at V and 3 bases at J, with 14 bases between. Germline V gene lookup returns CDR1 SGHAT and CDR2 FQNNGV. The CDR3 is 13 amino acids. CDR3 loop: CASSGLGGYEQYF. Here the CDR3 DNA reads TGTGCCAGCTCGGGATTGGGGGGCTACGAGCAGTACTTC. The full variable domain, with the rest looked up from reference TRBV11-2 and TRBJ2-7, is EAGVAQSPRYKIIEKRQSVAFWCNPISGHATLYWYQQILGQGPKLLIQFQNNGVVDDSQLPKDRFSAERLKGVDSTLKIQPAKLEDSAVYLCASSGLGGYEQYFGPGTRLTVT.

This clonotype appeared many times. This sequence joins TRBV2 and TRBJ2-2, with 10 bases lining up with TRBD2. The CDR3 length is 16 residues. V lost 4 bases, J lost 4 bases, and 6 bases stayed unmatched. CDR1 and CDR2 from the germline V gene are SNHLY and FYNNEI. This CDR3 is CASSVIAGGGTGELFF. The CDR3 nucleotides are TGTGCCAGCAGTGTAATAGCGGGGGGCGGCACCGGGGAGCTGTTTTTT.

This clonotype showed up just a few times. J is TRBJ1-6 and V is TRBV6-2 or TRBV6-3, with D tentatively TRBD1 (6 bases). Trimming took off 4 bases at V and 13 bases at J, with 14 bases between the two ends. The CDR3 consists of 13 residues. The germline gives CDR1 MNHEY, CDR2 SVGEGT. CDR3 sequence (DNA): TGTGCCAGCAGTTTAGACAGGCGGCAGCCCCTCCACTTT. This gives the protein CASSLDRRQPLHF.

The chain links TRBV12-3 or TRBV12-4 to TRBJ2-2; D not resolved. With 7 bases removed from V and 2 bases from J, the gap between germline ends came to 17 bases. This CDR3 region has 16 residues. CDR3 bases: TGTGCCAGCAAAGAAGGTGGTGCTTACAACACCGGGGAGCTGTTTTTT. Amino acid sequence: CASKEGGAYNTGELFF.

This sequence joins TRBV19 and TRBJ2-1, with TRBD2 as a possible D gene (6 bases). CDR3 size: 16 residues. CDR1 LNHDA and CDR2 SQIVND come from the germline V gene (reference sequence). V shed 5 bases and J shed 7 bases, with 21 bases lying between them. CDR3 amino acids: CASSPRRGGALNEQFF. In nucleotides, the CDR3 is TGTGCCAGTAGTCCCCGGAGGGGCGGGGCATTAAATGAGCAGTTCTTC.

The chain joins TRBV5-1 to TRBJ2-6; 9 bases fit TRBD2. The length of the CDR3 is 19 residues. Germline CDR1 and CDR2: SGHRS and YFSETQ. Trimming cost V 5 bases and J 1 base; bases outside gene matches: 13. The CDR3 coding sequence is TGCGCCAGCAGTGATTCTAGCGGGACCCGGGGGTCTGGGGCCAACGTCCTGACTTTC. The encoded protein is CASSDSSGTRGSGANVLTF.

At least ten counts were recorded for this clonotype. This chain joins TRBV7-9 and TRBJ2-1; TRBD2 matches 7 bases. Germline trimming cut 0 bases from V and 13 bases from J; bases unmatched to any gene: 3. The germline V gene encodes CDR1 SEHNR and CDR2 FQNEAQ (reference sequence). The CDR3 length is 12 residues. The DNA for the CDR3 is TGTGCCAGCAGCTTAGCGGGAGGGCCTCAGTTCTTC. Translating gives CASSLAGGPQFF.

This clonotype came up a few times. The genes are TRBV15 and TRBJ2-5, with D unresolved. V was trimmed by 2 bases and J by 7 bases, leaving 8 bases between them. The CDR3 is 12 amino acids. Germline V gene sequence: CDR1 LNHNV, CDR2 YYDKDF (reference sequence). This CDR3 reads CATSRPKGTQYF. Here the CDR3 DNA reads TGTGCCACCAGCAGACCCAAGGGGACCCAGTACTTC.

The table lists this clonotype with many counts. The chain links TRBV2 to TRBJ1-5, with no clear D. Trimming left V 5 bases short and J 2 bases short, with 10 bases between. The CDR3 has 14 amino acids. The germline V gene encodes CDR1 SNHLY and CDR2 FYNNEI. CDR3 loop: CASSFERRNQPQHF. The CDR3 DNA follows: TGTGCCAGCAGTTTCGAGCGTCGCAATCAGCCCCAGCATTTT.

CDR3 nucleotides: TGTGCCAGCAGTTTTACAGGGGGTCCCGGGGAGCTGTTTTTT. The encoded protein is CASSFTGGPGELFF. The chain uses TRBV27 and TRBJ2-2; 8 nucleotides align to TRBD1. In germline, CDR1 is MNHEY, CDR2 SMNVEV (reference sequence). Trimming took 3 bases from V and 6 from J; bases not matched to a gene: 3. The CDR3 consists of 14 residues.

This clonotype was recorded at least ten times. This chain connects TRBV5-1 to TRBJ2-3, with 10 nucleotides matching TRBD2. V dropped 4 bases and J dropped 2; count of bases not matched to a gene: 4. Germline V gene lookup returns CDR1 SGHRS and CDR2 YFSETQ. This CDR3 has 15 amino acids. CDR3 bases: TGCGCCAGCAGCCCCGGGACTAGCGACACAGATACGCAGTATTTT. Its protein product is CASSPGTSDTDTQYF.

This clonotype appeared many times. This sequence joins TRBV30 and TRBJ1-1; the D is unclear. The germline V and J ends were trimmed by 7 bases and 1 base, with 22 bases remaining between them. The CDR3 is 16 residues long. Germline V gives CDR1 GTSNPN, CDR2 SVGIG (reference sequence). The CDR3 loop reads CASHKSLVLANTEAFF. The CDR3 DNA reads as TGTGCCTCGCACAAATCCCTGGTTCTAGCGAACACTGAAGCTTTCTTT. The full variable domain, completed using reference TRBV30 and TRBJ1-1, is SQTIHQWPATLVQPVGSPLSLECTVEGTSNPNLYWYRQAAGRGLQLLFYSVGIGQISSEVPQNLSASRPQDRQFILSSKKLLLSDSGFYLCASHKSLVLANTEAFFGQGTRLTVV.